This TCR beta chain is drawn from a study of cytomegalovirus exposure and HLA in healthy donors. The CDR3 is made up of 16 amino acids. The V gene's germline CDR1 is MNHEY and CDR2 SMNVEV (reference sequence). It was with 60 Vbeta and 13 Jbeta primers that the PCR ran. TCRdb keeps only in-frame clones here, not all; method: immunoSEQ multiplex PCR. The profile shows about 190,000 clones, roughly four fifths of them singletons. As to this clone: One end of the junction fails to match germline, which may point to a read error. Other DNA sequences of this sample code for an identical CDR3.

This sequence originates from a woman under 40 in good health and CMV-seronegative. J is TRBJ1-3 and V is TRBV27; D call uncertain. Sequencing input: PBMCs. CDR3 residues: CASSLGPGLSGNTIYF. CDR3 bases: TGTGCCAGTAGTTTAGGGCCCGGTCTCTCTGGAAACACCATATATTTT.